These T cell receptor beta chains were read from a single sample in a study of identical twins. TCRdb called the 5' RACE reads again in MiXCR, with one record for every CDR3 protein. The sample shows roughly 220,000 distinct CDR3 sequences, 6.5% of them seen only once. These sequences were also reported in another study, on T cells expressing NK-cell markers.

Input material: CD8+ T cells sorted from blood. The receptors were gathered from a woman between 18 and 29 years old in good health. Both conserved end residues are part of each CDR3. The D gene is left open where the match is weak. Rows may omit the clone size; those that give it use once, few, many or a size class.

v_call,clone_size,j_call,d_call,cdr3_nt,cdr3_aa
TRBV20-1,many,TRBJ1-1,NA,TGCAGTGCTGCGGAAGTCACTGAAGCTTTCTTT,CSAAEVTEAFF
TRBV12-5,few,TRBJ2-5,TRBD1,TGTGCTAGTGGTTCCGCCGACAGGGTGTCCGTTGGAGAGACCCAGTACTTC,CASGSADRVSVGETQYF
TRBV12-5,NA,TRBJ2-7,NA,TGTGCTAGTGGTTTGTTTAAATACGAGCAGTACTTC,CASGLFKYEQYF
TRBV6-2/TRBV6-3,NA,TRBJ2-1,NA,TGTGCCAGCAGTTTTAATAAGCGTACGAGCAATGAGCAGTTCTTC,CASSFNKRTSNEQFF
TRBV7-8,few,TRBJ2-1,TRBD2,TGTGCCAGCAGCCCCATTAGCGGGTGGGGCAATGAGCAGTTCTTC,CASSPISGWGNEQFF
TRBV9,NA,TRBJ2-1,NA,TGTGCCAGCAGCGTAGGGCTAGCGCTGGGCAATGAGCAGTTCTTC,CASSVGLALGNEQFF
TRBV12-3/TRBV12-4,NA,TRBJ1-2,TRBD1,TGTGCCAGCAACCACGGGACAGGCGGCTACACCTTC,CASNHGTGGYTF
TRBV12-3/TRBV12-4,many,TRBJ2-7,NA,TGTGCCAGCAGCCGAGGGGCTAGCGTCTACGAGCAGTACTTC,CASSRGASVYEQYF
TRBV6-1,few,TRBJ2-5,NA,TGTGCCAGCAGATCACTAGTGGCGGGAGAGACCCAGTACTTC,CASRSLVAGETQYF
TRBV7-9,NA,TRBJ1-2,NA,TGTGCCAGCAGCCACGGGAGTAAGGATCTTCTCTATGGCTACACCTTC,CASSHGSKDLLYGYTF
TRBV12-3/TRBV12-4,many,TRBJ2-2,NA,TGTGCCAGCAGCACGCTTAGAACGTCCGGGGAGCTGTTTTTT,CASSTLRTSGELFF
TRBV29-1,NA,TRBJ2-7,TRBD1,TGCAGCGCTTCCGGGACAGGGAGATACGAGCAGTACTTC,CSASGTGRYEQYF
TRBV20-1,few,TRBJ2-1,NA,TGCAGTGCTAGAGGCCCCAGGGTATTCCCATACAATGAGCAGTTCTTC,CSARGPRVFPYNEQFF
TRBV10-2,few,TRBJ1-1,TRBD1,TGCGCCAGCATAAAGACCGGGACAGAGAACACTGAAGCTTTCTTT,CASIKTGTENTEAFF
TRBV7-9,NA,TRBJ2-7,NA,TGTGCCAGCAGCTTGCAGGTCTACGAGCAGTACTTC,CASSLQVYEQYF
TRBV7-9,few,TRBJ1-4,NA,TGTGCCAGCAGCTTAGCGCAGGGGGAAAAACTGTTTTTT,CASSLAQGEKLFF
TRBV18,few,TRBJ2-3,NA,TGTGCCAGCTCACCAGGGGTTAAAGGGCGGACAGATACGCAGTATTTT,CASSPGVKGRTDTQYF
TRBV11-1,few,TRBJ2-7,NA,TGTGCCAGCAGCTTAGGGCAGGGCGCGGGGATAAAGAGTGTCTACGAGCAGTACTTC,CASSLGQGAGIKSVYEQYF
TRBV4-3,many,TRBJ2-7,TRBD2,TGCGCCAGCAGCCAAAAACTAGCGGGACGATACGAGCAGTACTTC,CASSQKLAGRYEQYF
TRBV4-3,few,TRBJ2-2,TRBD2,TGCGCCAGCAGCCAAGAAGAACTAGCGGCGAACACCGGGGAGCTGTTTTTT,CASSQEELAANTGELFF
TRBV6-5,NA,TRBJ2-2,NA,TGTGCCAGCAGTTACGGGGTGGGGGGGGAGCTGTTTTTT,CASSYGVGGELFF
TRBV6-5,few,TRBJ1-5,NA,TGTGCCAGCAGTTACCTGCCGGGCAGGGTTGACCAGCCCCAGCATTTT,CASSYLPGRVDQPQHF
TRBV4-2,NA,TRBJ2-7,TRBD1,TGTGCCAGCAGCCAGGCCGGGACAGCACCATACGAGCAGTACTTC,CASSQAGTAPYEQYF
TRBV5-1,many,TRBJ2-7,TRBD1,TGCGCCAGCAGCTTGGTTGACAGGGGCTACGAGCAGTACTTC,CASSLVDRGYEQYF
TRBV29-1,once,TRBJ2-3,TRBD1,TGCAGCGGACCGGGACAGCCCACAGATACGCAGTATTTT,CSGPGQPTDTQYF
TRBV29-1,few,TRBJ2-7,TRBD2,TGCAGCGTTGGTCCGACTAGCGGGGGTTACGAGCAGTACTTC,CSVGPTSGGYEQYF
TRBV5-1,few,TRBJ1-1,TRBD1,TGCGCCAGCAGCTTCCCGGGAGGGGGCAACCACACTGAAGCTTTCTTT,CASSFPGGGNHTEAFF
TRBV13,NA,TRBJ2-7,NA,TGTGCCAGCAGCTTAATAAGGGACGGGTACGAGCAGTACTTC,CASSLIRDGYEQYF
TRBV5-6,NA,TRBJ2-1,TRBD1,TGTGCCAGCAGCTCCCCTCCGGGACAGTACAATGAGCAGTTCTTC,CASSSPPGQYNEQFF
TRBV27,few,TRBJ2-4,NA,TGTGCCAGCAGTCCTTCGGGGATGGACGTCATTCAGTACTTC,CASSPSGMDVIQYF
TRBV29-1,many,TRBJ1-1,NA,TGCAGCGTTGACGCGGAGTCTGAAGCTTTCTTT,CSVDAESEAFF
TRBV7-8,NA,TRBJ1-4,NA,TGTGCCAGCAGCTCGGGACGGGACGAAAAACTGTTTTTT,CASSSGRDEKLFF
TRBV6-6,NA,TRBJ2-1,NA,TGTGCCAGCAGTTACATCCAGGAGCAGTTCTTC,CASSYIQEQFF
TRBV7-9,few,TRBJ2-5,TRBD1,TGTGCCAGCAGCTTAGGGTTGACAGGGGGCATCGTAGAGACCCAGTACTTC,CASSLGLTGGIVETQYF
TRBV6-2/TRBV6-3,NA,TRBJ2-7,NA,TGTGCCAGCAGTTACCCCCTATCTGCGAAGGTGTACGAGCAGTACTTC,CASSYPLSAKVYEQYF
TRBV11-2,few,TRBJ2-5,TRBD2,TGTGCCAGCAGCTTTATCGGGACTAGCACCCCGGGGGAGACCCAGTACTTC,CASSFIGTSTPGETQYF
TRBV7-9,NA,TRBJ1-1,TRBD1,TGTGCCAGCAGGGGACAGGGTTTAACTGAAGCTTTCTTT,CASRGQGLTEAFF
TRBV6-2/TRBV6-3,few,TRBJ2-7,TRBD1,TGTGCCAGCAGTTACTCGGTGGGGACAGGGGTGTACGAGCAGTACTTC,CASSYSVGTGVYEQYF
TRBV10-3,NA,TRBJ2-5,NA,TGTGCCATCAGTGAGGGGACCTTCGGAGGGGGGGAGACCCAGTACTTC,CAISEGTFGGGETQYF
TRBV9,few,TRBJ2-7,TRBD2,TGTGCCAGCAGCCCACCAGCGGGGGGGCTGTACGAGCAGTACTTC,CASSPPAGGLYEQYF
TRBV30,NA,TRBJ1-2,NA,TGTGCCTGGAGTGTACAGTCACGGACAGTAGGATTCAGGCAAGGCTACACCTTC,CAWSVQSRTVGFRQGYTF
TRBV5-1,NA,TRBJ2-2,TRBD1,TGCGCCAGCAGCTTGGAACAGGGGTTTAGCACCGGGGAGCTGTTTTTT,CASSLEQGFSTGELFF
TRBV18,few,TRBJ1-2,TRBD1,TGTGCCAGCTCACCACCACAGGGGTATGGCTACACCTTC,CASSPPQGYGYTF
TRBV11-2,few,TRBJ1-4,NA,TGTGCCAGCAGTAGCGTTCCAACAACTAATGAAAAACTGTTTTTT,CASSSVPTTNEKLFF
TRBV5-1,NA,TRBJ2-1,NA,TGCGCCAGCAGCTGGCCGGGACTCGTCTACAATGAGCAGTTCTTC,CASSWPGLVYNEQFF
TRBV7-3,many,TRBJ2-3,NA,TGTGCCAGCAGCTTAAACAGGGTGGATACGCAGTATTTT,CASSLNRVDTQYF
TRBV10-3,NA,TRBJ2-3,TRBD1,TGTGCCATCAGTTCAGAGGGACAGGGGTCAGATACGCAGTATTTT,CAISSEGQGSDTQYF
TRBV7-9,NA,TRBJ2-7,NA,TGTGCCAGCAGCTCCGAAGGAGGGTACGAGCAGTACTTC,CASSSEGGYEQYF
TRBV13,few,TRBJ2-7,NA,TGTGCCAGCAGCTCCGGGACCCGCAGGGGCGAGCAGTACTTC,CASSSGTRRGEQYF
TRBV7-9,NA,TRBJ1-1,TRBD1,TGTGCCAGCAGCTTGGGACAGAAATCGAACACTGAAGCTTTCTTT,CASSLGQKSNTEAFF
TRBV5-8,NA,TRBJ2-7,TRBD2,TGTGCCAGCAGCTCAATCAAACTAGCGGGGCAGGACGAGCAGTACTTC,CASSSIKLAGQDEQYF
TRBV9,NA,TRBJ2-1,NA,TGTGCCAGCAGCGCCCCTTACCCCCCCTATGAGCAGTTCTTC,CASSAPYPPYEQFF
TRBV2,few,TRBJ1-6,TRBD1,TGTGCCCTCATCACAGGGGGCTCTAATTCACCCCTCCACTTT,CALITGGSNSPLHF
TRBV15,few,TRBJ2-1,NA,TGTGCCACCAGCAGAGGACGCCCTGATGAGCAGTTCTTC,CATSRGRPDEQFF